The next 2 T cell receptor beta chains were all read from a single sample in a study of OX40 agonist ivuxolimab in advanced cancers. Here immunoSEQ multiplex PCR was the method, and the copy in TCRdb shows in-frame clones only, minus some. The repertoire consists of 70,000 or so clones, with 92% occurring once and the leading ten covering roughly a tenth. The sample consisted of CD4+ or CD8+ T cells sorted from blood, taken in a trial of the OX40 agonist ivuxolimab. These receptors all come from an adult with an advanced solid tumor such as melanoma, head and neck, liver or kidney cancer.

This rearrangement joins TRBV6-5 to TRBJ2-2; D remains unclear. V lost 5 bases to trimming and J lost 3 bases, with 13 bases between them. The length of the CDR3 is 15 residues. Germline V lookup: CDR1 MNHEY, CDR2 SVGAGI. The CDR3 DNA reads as TGTGCCAGCAGTCCTCTCGCCCACTACACCGGGGAGCTGTTTTTT. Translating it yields CASSPLAHYTGELFF.

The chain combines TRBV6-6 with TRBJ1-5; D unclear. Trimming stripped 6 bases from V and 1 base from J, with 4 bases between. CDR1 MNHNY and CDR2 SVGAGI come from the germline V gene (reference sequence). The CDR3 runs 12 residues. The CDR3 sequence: CASRESNQPQHF. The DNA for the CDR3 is TGTGCCAGCAGGGAAAGCAATCAGCCCCAGCATTTT.